The rows below give T cell receptor beta chains drawn from one sample of a study of beta chain features in type 1 diabetes. The assay was immunoSEQ multiplex PCR, and TCRdb's table has in-frame clones only and misses some. The sample lists nearly 700,000 clones, over 10% occurring once. Sample: naive CD4+ T cells from blood. The receptors here all came from a man between 18 and 29 years old with type 1 diabetes. The CDR3 runs from the conserved cysteine through the conserved F or W. D genes are given only for firm matches. A row's size may be missing; if present it is once, few, many or a size class.

J gene | D gene | clone size | V gene | CDR3 DNA | CDR3 protein
TRBJ2-4 | NA | few | TRBV11-2 | TGTGCCAGCAGCTCCAGTGGAGGTTCACTAGCCAAAAACATTCAGTACTTC | CASSSSGGSLAKNIQYF
TRBJ1-5 | TRBD1 | few | TRBV7-8 | TGTGCCAGCAGCCCATCGACAGGGGCCCGGCCCCAGCATTTT | CASSPSTGARPQHF
TRBJ1-2 | NA | NA | TRBV28 | TGTGCCAGCAGTCCGGCGTATGGCTACACCTTC | CASSPAYGYTF
TRBJ1-2 | NA | few | TRBV7-3 | TGTGCCAGCAGCTTAAGGGCAGGGAATAACTATGGCTACACCTTC | CASSLRAGNNYGYTF
TRBJ2-1 | TRBD1 | NA | TRBV29-1 | TGCAGCGTCGAGCGCAGGGGGTACAATGAGCAGTTCTTC | CSVERRGYNEQFF
TRBJ1-3 | NA | NA | TRBV30 | TGTGCCTGGAGTGGACGCATCTCTGGAAACACCATATATTTT | CAWSGRISGNTIYF
TRBJ2-5 | NA | NA | TRBV5-6 | TGTGCCAGCACCCTGCAGGGGGGCAATTGGGAGACCCAGTACTTC | CASTLQGGNWETQYF
TRBJ1-1 | NA | few | TRBV18 | TGTGCCAGCTCACCAGGGCAGGGTTTTTTGGCGAACACTGAAGCTTTCTTT | CASSPGQGFLANTEAFF
TRBJ2-5 | NA | few | TRBV5-1 | TGCGCCAGCAGCTTTCCCCGGGGAGGGGGTTACCAAGAGACCCAGTACTTC | CASSFPRGGGYQETQYF
TRBJ2-2 | NA | few | TRBV30 | TGTGCCTGGAGTGTAAACGCGGTGAACACCGGGGAGCTGTTTTTT | CAWSVNAVNTGELFF
TRBJ1-1 | NA | NA | TRBV29-1 | TGCAGCGTGGCCCGGGGGGAGGCTTTCTTT | CSVARGEAFF
TRBJ1-5 | TRBD1 | NA | TRBV5-4 | TGTGCCAGCAGTTCCGGACAGGGGGTAGGTCAGCCCCAGCATTTT | CASSSGQGVGQPQHF
TRBJ2-7 | NA | few | TRBV2 | TGTGCCACCGGGGTCTACGAGCAGTACTTC | CATGVYEQYF
TRBJ2-5 | NA | NA | TRBV28 | TGTGCCAGCAGTCCGGGGGACCAAGAGACCCAGTACTTC | CASSPGDQETQYF
TRBJ1-2 | NA | NA | TRBV9 | TGTGCCAGCAGCGTAGCTACGAGGGGGGCCCTCGGCTACACCTTC | CASSVATRGALGYTF
TRBJ1-2 | NA | NA | TRBV5-1 | TGCGCCAGCGGACCTGATGGGGTGGGCTACACCTTC | CASGPDGVGYTF
TRBJ2-5 | NA | NA | TRBV28 | TGTGCCAGCAGTTTCAAGCTAGCTCAGGGGCGATTTGAAACGTACTTC | CASSFKLAQGRFETYF
TRBJ2-7 | NA | few | TRBV2 | TGTGCCAGCAGGGAGGCGGACGAGCAGTACTTC | CASREADEQYF
TRBJ2-2 | NA | NA | TRBV5-1 | TGCGCCACCGGCTCGTCGGAGAACACCGGGGAGCTGTTTTTT | CATGSSENTGELFF
TRBJ2-7 | TRBD1 | NA | TRBV7-2 | TGTGCCAGCAGCTTAGCGGGACAGCCCTACGAGCAGTACTTC | CASSLAGQPYEQYF
TRBJ2-2 | TRBD1 | NA | TRBV11-2 | TGTGCCAGCAGCTTTGGAGGACAGGCGAACACCGGGGAGCTGTTTTTT | CASSFGGQANTGELFF
TRBJ2-7 | NA | NA | TRBV14 | TGTGCCAGCAGCCAACGGTTGGGTTACTCCTACGAGCAGTACTTC | CASSQRLGYSYEQYF
TRBJ1-2 | TRBD1 | NA | TRBV5-6 | TGTGCCAGCAGCTTGTCGCAGGGGGCGTCCGGCTACACCTTC | CASSLSQGASGYTF
TRBJ1-5 | NA | NA | TRBV7-9 | TGTGCCAGCAGTCCTTCGGGCAATCAGCCCCAGCATTTT | CASSPSGNQPQHF
TRBJ2-7 | NA | few | TRBV5-4 | TGTGCCAGCAGCTTGGCCACTTCAGGGAATCACGAGCAGTACTTC | CASSLATSGNHEQYF
TRBJ1-1 | NA | few | TRBV9 | TGTGCCAGCAGCGGCTCCGGGGAGAACACTGAAGCTTTCTTT | CASSGSGENTEAFF
TRBJ1-2 | NA | NA | TRBV9 | TGTGCCAGCAGCGTAGAGGGGGTCGCAGCTGGGGGCTACACCTTC | CASSVEGVAAGGYTF
TRBJ1-1 | NA | few | TRBV7-3 | TGTGCCAGCAGCTTAACAGGGCTGAACACTGAAGCTTTCTTT | CASSLTGLNTEAFF
TRBJ2-5 | NA | few | TRBV10-3 | TGTGCCATCGCTGACAGCCAAGAGACCCAGTACTTC | CAIADSQETQYF
TRBJ1-5 | NA | few | TRBV7-2 | TGTGCCAGCAGCTTACCCGGGCCCCAGCATTTT | CASSLPGPQHF
TRBJ1-1 | NA | NA | TRBV2 | TGTGCCAGCAGTGAAACTAACACTGAAGCTTTCTTT | CASSETNTEAFF
TRBJ1-2 | TRBD1 | NA | TRBV30 | TGTGCCTGGAGTGCATTGGACAGGGGCTCTAACTATGGCTACACCTTC | CAWSALDRGSNYGYTF
TRBJ2-5 | NA | few | TRBV7-8 | TGTGCCAGCAGCTCAGCGGAGTACCAAGAGACCCAGTACTTC | CASSSAEYQETQYF
TRBJ2-7 | NA | NA | TRBV18 | TGTGCCAGCTCACCAGGGACGGATTCCTACGAGCAGTACTTC | CASSPGTDSYEQYF
TRBJ1-1 | NA | NA | TRBV29-1 | TGCAGCGTTGAAGTTTGGTGGAACACTGAAGCTTTCTTT | CSVEVWWNTEAFF
TRBJ1-2 | NA | NA | TRBV25-1 | TGTGCCAGCAGTGAATGGTTCCAAAGAGAGGACGGGAACTATGGCTACACCTTC | CASSEWFQREDGNYGYTF
TRBJ1-5 | TRBD1 | few | TRBV30 | TGTGCCTGGAGTGGGACAGGGCGTCAGCCCCAGCATTTT | CAWSGTGRQPQHF
TRBJ2-7 | TRBD2 | few | TRBV29-1 | TGCAGCGTGAGCGGGGAGGCCTACGAGCAGTACTTC | CSVSGEAYEQYF
TRBJ2-7 | NA | NA | TRBV28 | TGTGCCAGCAGCGGCATTCAAATGCGTGCGGAGTACTTC | CASSGIQMRAEYF
TRBJ1-2 | NA | NA | TRBV7-9 | TGTGCCAGCAGCTTAAAGCAGGGTGGATATGGCTACACCTTC | CASSLKQGGYGYTF
TRBJ2-7 | NA | few | TRBV6-5 | TGTGCCAGCCTTTACTACGAGCAGTACTTC | CASLYYEQYF
TRBJ1-4 | TRBD1 | once | TRBV5-1 | TGCGCCAGCAGCTTGGAGTTTGGACAGGGTTATTTCGTTGCAACTAATGAAAAACTGTTTTTT | CASSLEFGQGYFVATNEKLFF
TRBJ2-5 | TRBD2 | NA | TRBV9 | TGTGCCAGCAGCGTAGTCGGTAGCGGGGGACCATGGGAGACCCAGTACTTC | CASSVVGSGGPWETQYF
TRBJ1-4 | TRBD1 | NA | TRBV5-1 | TGCGCCAGCAGCTCGGGGACAGTAAATGAAAAACTGTTTTTT | CASSSGTVNEKLFF
TRBJ1-5 | NA | few | TRBV19 | TGTGCCAGTACCCTCCAGTCCTATAGCAATCAGCCCCAGCATTTT | CASTLQSYSNQPQHF
TRBJ2-5 | NA | few | TRBV7-2 | TGTGCCAGCAGCTTAGATGGCCCCCGGGAGACCCAGTACTTC | CASSLDGPRETQYF
TRBJ1-2 | NA | NA | TRBV7-9 | TGTGCCAGCAGCCCAGCGTCACTTAACTATGGCTACACCTTC | CASSPASLNYGYTF
TRBJ1-2 | NA | few | TRBV30 | TGTGCCTGGAGTAGTGGGGGGACGACTCTTATCTATGGCTACACCTTC | CAWSSGGTTLIYGYTF
TRBJ2-1 | NA | few | TRBV5-6 | TGTGCCAGCAGCTTGGCGGATGAGCAGTTCTTC | CASSLADEQFF